A single sample gave rise to the 12 T cell receptor beta chains below, sequenced in a study of blood T cell repertoires in COVID-19 (dated by TCRdb to 2020 to 2022). Preparation of the library involved the immunoSEQ multiplex PCR assay. TCRdb obtained this table from immuneACCESS and retained in-frame rearrangements with V and J assigned. These tables miss some clones; where compared with another copy, unresolved V genes account for less than half of the shortfall, and the remainder is unexplained. For this sample there are tens of thousands of clones; about 82% appear just once. The ten largest clones add up to about 30% of the sample. Specimen: peripheral blood. Receptors were obtained from a human donor with active COVID-19. The donor label of this sample is uncertain.

This chain connects TRBV7-6 to TRBJ2-1; 13 nucleotides match TRBD2. Per the germline V gene, CDR1 is SGHVS and CDR2 is FNYEAQ. The CDR3 runs 15 residues. V lost 5 bases to trimming and J lost 6 bases; unmatched junction nucleotides: 4. The CDR3 region is CASSPRLAGGNEQFF. The CDR3 coding sequence is TGTGCCAGCAGCCCAAGACTAGCGGGAGGCAATGAGCAGTTCTTC.

The chain links TRBV7-2 to TRBJ2-3, with 7 positions matching TRBD2. This CDR3 region has 16 residues. CDR1 SGHTA and CDR2 FQGNSA come from the germline V gene. V lost 0 bases and J lost 3; bases outside the gene matches: 6. The CDR3 reads CASSLAGGPSTDTQYF. The DNA of the CDR3 is TGTGCCAGCAGCTTAGCGGGAGGGCCGTCGACAGATACGCAGTATTTT.

This clone showed up just once. The chain couples TRBV12-5 to TRBJ2-7; D is undetermined. Trimming pared 6 bases from V and 3 bases from J, leaving 12 bases between. This CDR3 is 13 amino acids long. The germline CDR1 and CDR2 sequences are LGHNT and FRNRAP. CDR3 in amino acids: CASGSDTDYEQYF. The CDR3 nucleotides read TGTGCTAGTGGATCCGACACGGACTACGAGCAGTACTTC. Supplemented by reference TRBV12-5 and TRBJ2-7, the full variable domain reads DARVTQTPRHKVTEMGQEVTMRCQPILGHNTVFWYRQTMMQGLELLAYFRNRAPLDDSGMPKDRFSAEMPDATLATLKIQPSEPRDSAVYFCASGSDTDYEQYFGPGTRLTVT.

The genes are TRBV2 and TRBJ2-4, with 7 bases matching TRBD2. V trimming: 3 bases; J trimming: 3 bases; junction bases outside the gene matches: 11. The CDR3 has 17 amino acids. From germline, CDR1 is SNHLY and CDR2 FYNNEI. This chain's CDR3 is CASSDPTAGDGKNIQYF. CDR3 DNA sequence: TGTGCCAGCAGTGACCCTACGGCGGGAGACGGCAAAAACATTCAGTACTTC.

The genes are TRBV18 and TRBJ1-2, with 7 positions matching TRBD1. Germline lookup yields CDR1 KGHSH and CDR2 LQKENI. There are 16 residues in the CDR3. V shed 4 bases and J 3 bases; nucleotides not matched to a gene: 11. CDR3 nucleotides: TGTGCCAGCTCACTTCAACAGGGGCGGCTTCACTATGGCTACACCTTC. Translating gives CASSLQQGRLHYGYTF.

The rearrangement joins TRBV11-3 to TRBJ2-3; the D is unclear. Germline V gene sequence: CDR1 SGHNT, CDR2 YENEEA. This CDR3 is 13 amino acids long. V gave up 5 bases and J gave up 5 bases, with 11 bases separating them. This chain's CDR3 is CASSQAPGDTQYF. The CDR3 DNA follows: TGTGCCAGCAGCCAAGCACCCGGAGATACGCAGTATTTT.

The chain uses TRBV7-2 and TRBJ2-1, with TRBD2 as a possible D gene (6 bases). The V gene lost 0 bases and the J gene lost 2 bases, with 11 bases spanning the gap. The CDR3 is 16 amino acids. In germline, CDR1 is SGHTA, CDR2 FQGNSA. CDR3 in amino acids: CASSLASGTTYNEQFF. The CDR3, as DNA: TGTGCCAGCAGCTTAGCTAGCGGAACTACCTACAATGAGCAGTTCTTC.

The rearrangement uses TRBV12-3 or TRBV12-4 and TRBJ1-2; maybe TRBD1 (5 bases). V shed 7 bases and J shed 8 bases, with 14 bases lying between them. The CDR3 extends over 12 amino acids. The CDR3 loop is CASTKTEYGYTF. The CDR3 nucleotides are TGTGCCAGCACCAAGACAGAATACGGCTACACCTTC.

V and J are TRBV5-6 and TRBJ2-2; TRBD1 might be the D (5 bases). In germline, CDR1 is SGHDT, CDR2 YYEEEE. V gave up 2 bases and J gave up 7 bases, with 6 bases separating them. The CDR3 is 12 residues long. The DNA of the CDR3 is TGTGCCAGCAGCTTAACAGGCGGGGAGCTGTTTTTT. This sequence encodes CASSLTGGELFF.

V and J are TRBV6-5 and TRBJ1-1; the D gene is possibly TRBD1 (5 bases). The length of the CDR3 is 13 residues. V lost 4 bases and J 5 bases, leaving 11 bases between the germline ends. Germline CDR1 is MNHEY and CDR2 is SVGAGI. This CDR3 reads CASSLGRQTEAFF. The CDR3 DNA follows: TGTGCCAGCAGTTTGGGTCGACAGACTGAAGCTTTCTTT.

The J gene is TRBJ2-2, the V gene TRBV27, with TRBD2 as a possible D gene (5 bases). Germline V lookup: CDR1 MNHEY, CDR2 SMNVEV (reference sequence). This CDR3 is 13 amino acids long. Trimming took 5 bases from V and 6 from J, leaving 10 bases between them. The CDR3 region is CASSDYGPGELFF. The DNA of the CDR3 is TGTGCCAGCAGTGACTACGGGCCCGGGGAGCTGTTTTTT.

This chain links TRBV12-3 or TRBV12-4 with TRBJ1-2, with D hard to call. V dropped 2 bases and J dropped 8 bases, with 12 bases sitting between them. The CDR3 covers 13 residues. This chain's CDR3 is CASSLPGSWGYTF. CDR3 coding DNA: TGTGCCAGCAGTTTACCCGGTTCATGGGGCTACACCTTC.